A selection of T cell receptor beta chains follows, all from one sample in a study of T cell responses to AZD1222 COVID-19 vaccine. Sequenced by immunoSEQ multiplex PCR; TCRdb stores in-frame clones only, minus some. The sample gives approximately 130,000 clones, 93% of which show up once; more than 2.5% is in the top ten. Here the sequenced sample was peripheral blood, taken on day 0 of AZD1222 vaccination. These receptors were collected from an adult in good health. Both conserved end residues are part of each CDR3. The D gene is left open where the match is weak. Clone size is given for some rows only: seen once, a few or many times, or a class if the clone is expanded.

j_call d_call v_call clone_size cdr3_length cdr3_nt cdr3_aa
TRBJ2-2 NA TRBV28 NA 11 TGTGCCAGCTCCGGCCTCGGGGAGCTGTTTTTT CASSGLGELFF
TRBJ2-4 NA TRBV11-2 NA 17 TGTGCCAGCAGCTCCCGCGGCAGGATGGGATTCGGAAACATTCAGTACTTC CASSSRGRMGFGNIQYF
TRBJ1-6 NA TRBV4-1 NA 15 TGCGCCAGCAGCCCCATGAGCGGGGGCGAATCACCCCTCCACTTT CASSPMSGGESPLHF
TRBJ2-7 NA TRBV11-2 NA 15 TGTGCCAGCAGCTTAGATGGGCAGGGAAACTTCGAGCAGTACTTC CASSLDGQGNFEQYF
TRBJ1-4 NA TRBV28 NA 11 TGTGCCAGCAGCAACCAAAGGGGACTGTTTTTT CASSNQRGLFF
TRBJ2-2 NA TRBV18 NA 17 TGTGCCAGCTCACCACCGTGGAGGTCCATCAACACCGGGGAGCTGTTTTTT CASSPPWRSINTGELFF
TRBJ2-7 NA TRBV6-5 NA 14 TGTGCCAGCAGTTATAGTCAGGGAATCTACGAGCAGTACTTC CASSYSQGIYEQYF
TRBJ1-1 NA TRBV2 NA 12 TGTGCCAGCAGTTATTCGGGCGCTGAAGCTTTCTTT CASSYSGAEAFF
TRBJ1-1 NA TRBV12-3/TRBV12-4 NA 12 TGTGCCAGCAGTTTACAATCCACTGAAGCTTTCTTT CASSLQSTEAFF
TRBJ1-4 NA TRBV28 NA 12 TGTGCCAGCAGCACGCAGGATGAAAAACTGTTTTTT CASSTQDEKLFF
TRBJ2-1 TRBD2 TRBV7-9 once 16 TGTGCCAGCAGCCCATTAAGACTAGCGGGAACCAATGAGCAGTTCTTC CASSPLRLAGTNEQFF
TRBJ1-3 NA TRBV7-2 NA 17 TGTGCCAGCAGCTTAGTAGGCGTAAGGTCGAAAGGAAACACCATATATTTT CASSLVGVRSKGNTIYF
TRBJ1-6 NA TRBV27 NA 14 TGTGCCAGCAGTTTACATGTTCCCAATTCACCCCTCCACTTT CASSLHVPNSPLHF
TRBJ1-5 NA TRBV7-9 NA 14 TGTGCCAGCAGCTTAGGCCAGGCGGGGGTGCCCCAGCATTTT CASSLGQAGVPQHF
TRBJ1-3 NA TRBV24-1 NA 10 TGTGCCACCAGTGGGCCACGGTGCGTTTTT CATSGPRCVF
TRBJ2-3 TRBD2 TRBV4-2 once 16 TGTGCCAGCTGCGAAAGTCCCAGCGGGGGTTGGGATACGCAGTATTTT CASCESPSGGWDTQYF
TRBJ1-4 NA TRBV18 NA 13 TGTGCCAGCTCCCCGGGTATAGGAGAAAAACTGTTTTTT CASSPGIGEKLFF
TRBJ1-5 NA TRBV2 once 15 TGTGCCAGCAGTGAAGCGGGGGTCGGCAATCAGCCCCAGCATTTT CASSEAGVGNQPQHF
TRBJ1-6 TRBD1 TRBV27 NA 19 TGTGCCAGCAGTTCAGGGACAGGGGGCCTGAGCTCCTATAATTCACCCCTCCACTTT CASSSGTGGLSSYNSPLHF
TRBJ1-4 TRBD1 TRBV7-9 once 15 TGTGCCAGCAGCTTAGACGACAGGGCGGTGGCAAAACTGTTTTTT CASSLDDRAVAKLFF
TRBJ1-5 NA TRBV7-9 NA 13 TGTGCCTCGAATTATGGGGGGGATCAGCCCCAGCATTTT CASNYGGDQPQHF
TRBJ2-1 NA TRBV11-2 NA 13 TGTGCCAGCAGCTTAGATATAGTTGGTGAGCAGTTCTTC CASSLDIVGEQFF
TRBJ2-7 NA TRBV28 NA 12 TGTGCCAGCAGTCCCGACACCTACGAGCAGTACTTC CASSPDTYEQYF
TRBJ1-2 NA TRBV28 NA 15 TGTGCCAGCACCGAACCGCGGGGGGGAAACTATGGCTACACCTTC CASTEPRGGNYGYTF
TRBJ2-1 NA TRBV7-2 once 15 TGTGCCAGCAGCTTAGAGGGGCGGGGATACAATGAGCAGTTCTTC CASSLEGRGYNEQFF
TRBJ2-1 TRBD2 TRBV28 NA 17 TGTGCCAGCAGTTCCGCCTCGGGCAGCGGGGGGCGGAATGAGCAGTTCTTC CASSSASGSGGRNEQFF
TRBJ2-1 NA TRBV6-1 once 12 TGTGCCAGCAGTGATTCCCACCCTGAGCAGTTCTTC CASSDSHPEQFF
TRBJ1-4 TRBD1 TRBV28 few 14 TGTGCCAGCAGCACTGACAGGGAGAATGAAAAACTGTTTTTT CASSTDRENEKLFF
TRBJ2-3 NA TRBV27 NA 15 TGTGCCAGCACTGTTGGGGGGAGAGGCACAGATACGCAGTATTTT CASTVGGRGTDTQYF
TRBJ2-3 NA TRBV7-6 NA 15 TGTGCCAGCAGCTTAGGTTCAGTACTCACAGATACGCAGTATTTT CASSLGSVLTDTQYF
TRBJ1-5 NA TRBV9 NA 15 TGTGCCAGCAGCACCCACAGGGCTTCAGATCAGCCCCAGCATTTT CASSTHRASDQPQHF
TRBJ1-4 NA TRBV21-1 NA 14 TGTGCCAGCAGCAGAGTGGATTCGGGTGAAAAACTGTTTTTT CASSRVDSGEKLFF
TRBJ1-3 NA TRBV7-9 NA 17 TGTGCCAGCAGCTTAGGGGGAGGGGGAAGCTCTGGAAACACCATATATTTT CASSLGGGGSSGNTIYF
TRBJ2-7 TRBD1 TRBV7-9 NA 16 TGTGCCAGCAGCTTAGAACAGGGGGGTTTCCCCGGGGAGCAGTACTTC CASSLEQGGFPGEQYF
TRBJ1-3 NA TRBV27 NA 13 TGTGCCAGCAGTTTATTAGCTGGAAACACCATATATTTT CASSLLAGNTIYF
TRBJ1-5 NA TRBV10-3 NA 13 TGTGCCACCAAGGAGGGCGGGGGTCAGCCCCAGCATTTT CATKEGGGQPQHF
TRBJ1-3 NA TRBV5-5 NA 14 TGTGCCAGCACCGAGGGGGGCTCTGGAAACACCATATATTTT CASTEGGSGNTIYF
TRBJ1-4 NA TRBV9 NA 16 TGTGCCAGCAGCGTTGGAGGTGGTGGAGCTAATGAAAAACTGTTTTTT CASSVGGGGANEKLFF
TRBJ2-7 TRBD2 TRBV28 NA 15 TGTGCCAGCAGTTTAAGGCTAGCGGGATCCTACGAGCAGTACTTC CASSLRLAGSYEQYF
TRBJ2-7 NA TRBV2 NA 13 TGTGCCAGCAGTGGGACGGCGGGCGGCGAGCAGTACTTC CASSGTAGGEQYF
TRBJ1-2 NA TRBV4-3 NA 17 TGCGCCAGCAGCCAAGCCTGGGTTGGGGTAGCTAACTATGGCTACACCTTC CASSQAWVGVANYGYTF
TRBJ1-6 TRBD1 TRBV5-1 NA 13 TGCGCCAGCAGCCGGGACAGTAATTCACCCCTCCACTTT CASSRDSNSPLHF
TRBJ2-1 TRBD1 TRBV18 NA 15 TGTGCCAGCTCACCCATGGACAGGGACTACAATGAGCAGTTCTTC CASSPMDRDYNEQFF
TRBJ2-1 TRBD2 TRBV19 once 18 TGTGCCAGTAGTTTGGGACTAGCGGGAGGGCCCTCGGGGAATGAGCAGTTCTTC CASSLGLAGGPSGNEQFF
TRBJ1-1 TRBD1 TRBV5-4 NA 13 TGTGCCAGCAGCTTGGACAGGGGAATTGAAGCTTTCTTT CASSLDRGIEAFF
TRBJ1-5 NA TRBV29-1 NA 12 TGCAGCGTAAGGGAGGGCAATCAGCCCCAGCATTTT CSVREGNQPQHF